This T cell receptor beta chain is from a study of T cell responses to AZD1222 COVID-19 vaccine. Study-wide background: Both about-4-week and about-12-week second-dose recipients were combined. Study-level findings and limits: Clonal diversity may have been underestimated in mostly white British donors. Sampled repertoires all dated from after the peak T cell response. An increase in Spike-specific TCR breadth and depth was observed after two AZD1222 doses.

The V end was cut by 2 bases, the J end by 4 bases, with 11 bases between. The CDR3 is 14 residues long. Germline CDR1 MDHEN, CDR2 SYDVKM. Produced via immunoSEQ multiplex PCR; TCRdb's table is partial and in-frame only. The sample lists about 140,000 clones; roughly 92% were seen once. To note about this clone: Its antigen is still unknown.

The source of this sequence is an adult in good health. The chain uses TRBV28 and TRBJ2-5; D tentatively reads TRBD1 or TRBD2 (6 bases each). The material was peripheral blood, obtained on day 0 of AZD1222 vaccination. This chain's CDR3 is CASSLRGRLETQYF. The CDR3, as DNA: TGTGCCAGCAGTTTACGGGGGCGGCTAGAGACCCAGTACTTC.